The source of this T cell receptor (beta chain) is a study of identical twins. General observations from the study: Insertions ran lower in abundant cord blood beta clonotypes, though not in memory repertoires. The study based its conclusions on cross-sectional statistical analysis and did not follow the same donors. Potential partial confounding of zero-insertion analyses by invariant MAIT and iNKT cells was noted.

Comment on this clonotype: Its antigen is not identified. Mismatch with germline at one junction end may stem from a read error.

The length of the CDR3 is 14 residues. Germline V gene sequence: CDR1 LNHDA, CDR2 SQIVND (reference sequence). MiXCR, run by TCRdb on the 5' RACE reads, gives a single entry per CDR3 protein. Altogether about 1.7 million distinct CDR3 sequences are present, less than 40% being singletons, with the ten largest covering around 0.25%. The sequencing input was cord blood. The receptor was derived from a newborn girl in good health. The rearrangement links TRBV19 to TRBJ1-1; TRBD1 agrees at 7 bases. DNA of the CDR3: TGTGCCAGTACGCGGTCCAGGGGGAACGCTGAAGCTTTCTTT. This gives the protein CASTRSRGNAEAFF. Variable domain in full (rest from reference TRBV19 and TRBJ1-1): DGGITQSPKYLFRKEGQNVTLSCEQNLNHDAMYWYRQDPGQGLRLIYYSQIVNDFQKGDIAEGYSVSREKKESFPLTVTSAQKNPTAFYLCASTRSRGNAEAFFGQGTRLTVV.